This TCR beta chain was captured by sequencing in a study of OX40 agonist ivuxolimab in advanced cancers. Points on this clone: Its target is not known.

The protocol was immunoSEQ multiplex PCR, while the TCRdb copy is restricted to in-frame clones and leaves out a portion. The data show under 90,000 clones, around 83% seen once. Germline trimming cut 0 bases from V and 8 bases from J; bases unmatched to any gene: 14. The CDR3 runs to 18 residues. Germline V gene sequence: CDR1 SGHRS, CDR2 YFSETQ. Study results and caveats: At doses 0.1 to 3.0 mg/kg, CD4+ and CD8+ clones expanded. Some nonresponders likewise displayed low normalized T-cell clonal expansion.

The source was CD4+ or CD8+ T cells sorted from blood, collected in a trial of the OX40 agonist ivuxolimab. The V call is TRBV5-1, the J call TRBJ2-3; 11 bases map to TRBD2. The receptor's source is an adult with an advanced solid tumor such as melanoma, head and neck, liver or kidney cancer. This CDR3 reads CASSLELAGGFLRSTQYF. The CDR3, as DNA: TGCGCCAGCAGCTTGGAGTTAGCGGGGGGGTTTTTAAGGAGTACGCAGTATTTT.